The 25 T cell receptor beta chains reported below all come from one sample, sequenced in a study of OX40 agonist ivuxolimab in advanced cancers. Profiling relied on immunoSEQ multiplex PCR, and the TCRdb table lists in-frame clones only, not all of them. The sample has about 70,000 clones; roughly 80% are singletons. The source was CD4+ or CD8+ T cells sorted from blood, collected in a trial of the OX40 agonist ivuxolimab. The source of these receptors is an adult with an advanced solid tumor such as melanoma, head and neck, liver or kidney cancer.

The chain uses TRBV7-2 and TRBJ1-4; D unresolved. V lost 3 bases to trimming and J lost 1 base, with 9 bases between them. This CDR3 comprises 15 residues. The germline gives CDR1 SGHTA, CDR2 FQGNSA. The CDR3 DNA is TGTGCCAGCAGCTTCCGACATCAAACTAATGAAAAACTGTTTTTT. Its translation: CASSFRHQTNEKLFF. Supplemented by reference TRBV7-2 and TRBJ1-4, the full variable domain reads GAGVSQSPSNKVTEKGKDVELRCDPISGHTALYWYRQSLGQGLEFLIYFQGNSAPDKSGLPSDRFSAERTGGSVSTLTIQRTQQEDSAVYLCASSFRHQTNEKLFFGSGTQLSVL.

The chain has TRBV20-1 and TRBJ1-2, with unresolved D. This CDR3 is 11 amino acids long. V was clipped by 6 bases and J by 9 bases, with 14 bases between them. Germline CDR1 and CDR2: DFQATT and SNEGSKA (reference sequence). In nucleotides, the CDR3 is TGCAGTGCGAGATCGGGGAATCGCTACACCTTC. It encodes CSARSGNRYTF.

The J gene is TRBJ2-5, the V gene TRBV5-6, with a possible D match to TRBD2 (7 bases). Per the germline V gene, CDR1 is SGHDT and CDR2 is YYEEEE. V lost 4 bases and J lost 5, with 15 bases in between. The CDR3 consists of 14 residues. CDR3 sequence reads: CASSHAGAAETQYF. Here the CDR3 DNA reads TGTGCCAGCAGCCATGCGGGGGCTGCGGAGACCCAGTACTTC. Drawing the rest from reference TRBV5-6 and TRBJ2-5, the complete variable domain is DAGVTQSPTHLIKTRGQQVTLRCSPKSGHDTVSWYQQALGQGPQFIFQYYEEEERQRGNFPDRFSGHQFPNYSSELNVNALLLGDSALYLCASSHAGAAETQYFGPGTRLLVL.

In its sample, this clone was seen once. The sample contains more than one DNA sequence encoding this CDR3. This sequence joins TRBV30 and TRBJ2-7, with TRBD1 matching 9 bases. Germline CDR1 GTSNPN, CDR2 SVGIG (reference sequence). The length of the CDR3 is 14 residues. The ends lost 2 bases at V and 4 bases at J; junction bases unmatched: 6. CDR3 loop: CAWSKGQGRYEQYF. In DNA form, the CDR3 reads TGTGCCTGGAGTAAGGGACAGGGTAGGTACGAGCAGTACTTC.

The V call is TRBV6-6, the J call TRBJ1-4; possibly TRBD1 for D (5 bases). The CDR3 is made up of 16 amino acids. Looked up from germline, CDR1 is MNHNY and CDR2 is SVGAGI (reference sequence). V was cut by 4 bases and J by 3 bases, with 15 bases left in between. CDR3 protein: CASSSLGGGSNEKLFF. The CDR3, as DNA: TGTGCCAGCAGTTCCCTGGGGGGAGGATCTAATGAAAAACTGTTTTTT.

The chain joins TRBV7-8 to TRBJ2-1; 7 bases agree with TRBD1. There are 13 residues in the CDR3. Germline trimming cut 5 bases from V and 4 bases from J; bases unmatched to any gene: 2. The germline V gene has CDR1 SGHVS and CDR2 FQNEAQ. CDR3 residues: CASSPQGYNEQFF. The CDR3 coding sequence is TGTGCCAGCAGCCCACAGGGGTACAATGAGCAGTTCTTC.

The V gene is TRBV2, the J gene TRBJ2-5; 7 positions match TRBD1. With 8 bases clipped from V and 6 bases from J, the junction kept 12 bases outside the gene matches. This CDR3 comprises 14 residues. Looked up from germline, CDR1 is SNHLY and CDR2 is FYNNEI. In DNA, the CDR3 is TGTGCCAGCCGGGAAGGGACAGAAGGAAAGACCCAGTACTTC. Translated: CASREGTEGKTQYF.

The chain links TRBV6-1 to TRBJ2-3, with 8 positions matching TRBD1. The CDR3 extends over 13 amino acids. Germline V lookup: CDR1 MNHNS, CDR2 SASEGT. With 8 bases clipped from V and 5 bases from J, the junction kept 6 bases outside the gene matches. CDR3 DNA: TGTGCCAGCCGAGGACAGGGAAAAGATACGCAGTATTTT. It specifies CASRGQGKDTQYF.

The chain couples TRBV7-2 to TRBJ2-5; D call uncertain. V shed 1 base and J shed 5 bases, with 5 bases lying between them. The CDR3 loop spans 12 amino acids. CDR1 is SGHTA, CDR2 FQGNSA, per germline. The CDR3 DNA sequence: TGTGCCAGCAGCTTAGAAAGGGAGACCCAGTACTTC. Its protein is CASSLERETQYF.

V gene TRBV5-6 combines with J gene TRBJ2-1; a weak D match, TRBD2 (5 bases). Trimming took off 2 bases at V and 7 bases at J, with 10 bases between the two ends. The length of the CDR3 is 13 residues. Germline lookup yields CDR1 SGHDT and CDR2 YYEEEE. The CDR3 bases are TGTGCCAGCAGCTTTACTAGGCAGAATGAGCAGTTCTTC. Amino acids: CASSFTRQNEQFF.

The rearrangement links TRBV5-1 to TRBJ1-1; 10 nucleotides line up with TRBD1. The V gene's germline CDR1 is SGHRS and CDR2 YFSETQ. CDR3 length equals 15 residues. Trimming took 4 bases from V and 4 from J; bases not matched to a gene: 7. The CDR3 loop is CASSGRQGAGTEAFF. DNA of the CDR3: TGCGCCAGCAGCGGCAGACAGGGGGCGGGCACTGAAGCTTTCTTT.

This clone counts as medium-sized (0.01 to 0.1%). The V call is TRBV7-9, the J call TRBJ1-1; the D is unclear. Germline assignment: CDR1 SEHNR and CDR2 FQNEAQ (reference sequence). The germline V and J ends were trimmed by 1 base and 8 bases, with 5 bases remaining between them. The CDR3 length is 11 residues. This CDR3 is CASSLGGEAFF. In DNA, the CDR3 is TGTGCCAGCAGCTTAGGCGGGGAAGCTTTCTTT.

This chain connects TRBV14 to TRBJ2-3; 9 nucleotides agree with TRBD2. Germline CDR1 is SGHDN and CDR2 is FVKESK. V shed 1 base, J shed 3 bases, and the junction held 8 bases outside the gene matches. The CDR3 consists of 17 residues. DNA of the CDR3: TGTGCCAGCAGCCAAGGGGAGACGAGCGGGGGGACAGATACGCAGTATTTT. Residues: CASSQGETSGGTDTQYF.

V usage is TRBV5-8 and J usage is TRBJ2-1; 10 nucleotides agree with TRBD2. V dropped 1 base and J dropped 5; count of bases not matched to a gene: 12. The germline CDR1 and CDR2 sequences are SGHTS and YDEGEE. The CDR3 spans 18 residues. This chain's CDR3 is CASSLYSFSGRADNEQFF. CDR3 in DNA: TGTGCCAGCAGCTTGTACAGTTTCAGCGGGAGGGCCGACAATGAGCAGTTCTTC.

This clone was seen only a few times. The chain has TRBV5-1 and TRBJ2-1; the D is unclear. This CDR3 comprises 14 residues. The germline gives CDR1 SGHRS, CDR2 YFSETQ. The ends were cut back, 0 bases at V and 10 bases at J, with 14 bases in the middle. This CDR3 reads CASSLVNGLGEQFF. Written as DNA, the CDR3 is TGCGCCAGCAGCTTGGTAAACGGTCTCGGAGAGCAGTTCTTC.

The CDR3 reads CASSSRSLREQFF. The CDR3 nucleotides are TGTGCCAGCAGCAGCCGTAGCCTCAGGGAGCAGTTCTTC. The V call is TRBV2, the J call TRBJ2-1; D call uncertain. Germline values: CDR1 SNHLY, CDR2 FYNNEI. CDR3 size: 13 residues. V lost 6 bases to trimming and J lost 10 bases, with 16 bases between them.

V gene TRBV7-8 combines with J gene TRBJ2-1, with 10 bases matching TRBD2. Germline V gives CDR1 SGHVS, CDR2 FQNEAQ. The CDR3 sequence is 14 residues long. V lost 3 bases to trimming and J lost 6 bases; unmatched junction nucleotides: 2. The CDR3 region is CASSLGLASNEQFF. The CDR3, as DNA: TGTGCCAGCAGCTTGGGACTAGCGAGCAATGAGCAGTTCTTC.

This chain connects TRBV14 to TRBJ2-3; tentative D call: TRBD2 (7 bases). CDR1 is SGHDN and CDR2 is FVKESK in the germline V gene. The CDR3 totals 21 residues. V dropped 3 bases and J dropped 2 bases, with 30 bases sitting between them. The CDR3 loop reads CASSQAFRGTSLADYTDTQYF. CDR3 DNA sequence: TGTGCCAGCAGCCAGGCCTTCAGGGGTACGAGCCTAGCGGACTACACAGATACGCAGTATTTT.

CDR3 region: CAWRKLTDTQYF. The CDR3 region has the DNA TGTGCCTGGAGGAAACTGACAGATACGCAGTATTTT. The gene calls are TRBV30 and TRBJ2-3; D is unresolved. Trimming cost V 3 bases and J 3 bases, with 7 bases left between them. The CDR3 has 12 amino acids. Looked up from germline, CDR1 is GTSNPN and CDR2 is SVGIG (reference sequence).

This rearrangement joins TRBV28 to TRBJ1-1; no definite D call. Between the trimmed V and J ends, which lost 6 bases and 3 bases, there was a span of 14 bases. The CDR3 covers 14 residues. The germline V gene has CDR1 MDHEN and CDR2 SYDVKM. For the CDR3, the DNA is TGTGCCAGCAGCCCCGCACAGATGTACACTGAAGCTTTCTTT. This encodes CASSPAQMYTEAFF.

The V and J genes are TRBV9 and TRBJ1-2; no clear D gene. Trimming cost V 3 bases and J 8 bases, with 20 bases left between them. The CDR3 length is 15 residues. CDR1 SGDLS and CDR2 YYNGEE come from the germline V gene. This CDR3 is CASSARVLGPGGYTF. The CDR3 coding sequence is TGTGCCAGCAGCGCCCGCGTCCTCGGACCGGGAGGCTACACCTTC.

The gene calls are TRBV13 and TRBJ2-7; D unresolved. Trimming cost V 5 bases and J 1 base, with 15 bases left between them. Per the germline V gene, CDR1 is PRHDT and CDR2 is FYEKMQ (reference sequence). The CDR3 spans 15 residues. CDR3 amino acids: CASSPRNEISYEQYF. In nucleotides, the CDR3 is TGTGCCAGCAGCCCCCGTAATGAGATATCCTACGAGCAGTACTTC.

V usage is TRBV19 and J usage is TRBJ2-2; TRBD1 matches 7 bases. Germline loops: CDR1 LNHDA, CDR2 SQIVND (reference sequence). The CDR3 runs to 14 residues. Trimming took 7 bases from V and 4 from J; bases not matched to a gene: 6. CDR3 amino acids: CASNLGQATGELFF. The CDR3 DNA sequence: TGTGCCAGTAATTTAGGACAGGCCACCGGGGAGCTGTTTTTT.

The chain links TRBV6-1 to TRBJ2-5, with D possibly being TRBD1 (6 bases). CDR1 MNHNS and CDR2 SASEGT come from the germline V gene. This CDR3 has 14 amino acids. V was trimmed by 6 bases and J by 6 bases, leaving 17 bases between them. The CDR3 loop is CASSNRDKRQTQYF. CDR3 coding DNA: TGTGCCAGCAGCAACCGGGACAAGAGGCAGACCCAGTACTTC.

The chain employs TRBV7-2 and TRBJ2-3, with D unclear. Germline CDR1 is SGHTA and CDR2 is FQGNSA. The ends were cut back, 1 base at V and 6 bases at J, with 11 bases in the middle. CDR3 size: 14 residues. CDR3 region: CASSLGGAVDTQYF. CDR3 nucleotides: TGTGCCAGCAGCTTAGGAGGTGCAGTCGATACGCAGTATTTT. The full variable domain, in which reference TRBV7-2 and TRBJ2-3 provide the parts outside the CDR3, is GAGVSQSPSNKVTEKGKDVELRCDPISGHTALYWYRQSLGQGLEFLIYFQGNSAPDKSGLPSDRFSAERTGGSVSTLTIQRTQQEDSAVYLCASSLGGAVDTQYFGPGTRLTVL.